The 21 T cell receptor beta chains below all came from one sample that was sequenced in a study of response to subunit inactivated influenza vaccine (dated by TCRdb to the late 2010s). The library was built by means of RT-PCR. TCRdb names Illumina HiSeq 2500 as the instrument used. TCRdb applied fastp at Q25 and MiXCR to the public reads, then kept only in-frame beta chains. For every CDR3 protein sequence, its rows merge into one entry that carries the most common genes and DNA. This sample is represented by 650,000 or so distinct CDR3 sequences; 14% of them were singletons. The ten largest clones capture approximately 7.6% of the sample. The input for sequencing was PBMCs from blood, taken less than 15 days before vaccination. Receptors were obtained from a man aged 50 to 60 who received an inactivated influenza vaccine. Donor details come from another sample of the same person, matched by shared clones.

The chain combines TRBV15 with TRBJ1-5; a possible D gene is TRBD1 (5 bases). Germline-derived CDR1 and CDR2 are LNHNV and YYDKDF (reference sequence). V dropped 0 bases and J dropped 1 base, with 10 bases sitting between them. The CDR3 has 16 residues. CDR3 in DNA: TGTGCCACCAGCAGAGAAGGGGTATGGAGCAATCAGCCCCAGCATTTT. Its protein product is CATSREGVWSNQPQHF.

This clonotype was seen more than once but under ten times. The chain joins TRBV20-1 to TRBJ2-7; TRBD1 might be the D (5 bases). Germline V gene data show CDR1 as DFQATT and CDR2 as SNEGSKA (reference sequence). The V end was cut by 4 bases, the J end by 5 bases, with 18 bases between. The CDR3 length is 14 residues. CDR3 sequence (DNA): TGCAGTGCTAAGAAGATTAAGGGCAGGGACGAGCAGTACTTC. Translated, it gives CSAKKIKGRDEQYF.

The chain has TRBV24-1 and TRBJ2-1; 13 nucleotides line up with TRBD2. The length of the CDR3 is 20 residues. Trimming cost V 9 bases and J 3 bases; bases outside gene matches: 19. In germline, CDR1 is KGHDR, CDR2 SFDVKD. The CDR3: CATVGPSGLAGTPGYNEQFF. The CDR3 nucleotides read TGTGCCACCGTTGGGCCCTCGGGACTAGCGGGAACCCCAGGCTACAATGAGCAGTTCTTC.

The table lists this clonotype with a few counts. The rearrangement links TRBV5-1 to TRBJ2-5; TRBD2 matches 9 bases. Looked up from germline, CDR1 is SGHRS and CDR2 is YFSETQ. V gave up 5 bases and J gave up 5 bases; unmatched junction bases: 7. This CDR3 has 14 residues. The CDR3 DNA reads as TGCGCCAGCAGTAGAGCGGGGGGAAGTGAGACCCAGTACTTC. This encodes CASSRAGGSETQYF.

A few counts support this clonotype. This chain links TRBV12-3 or TRBV12-4 with TRBJ1-6; the match to TRBD1 covers 7 bases. This CDR3 is 14 amino acids long. With V trimmed by 5 bases and J by 8 bases, 6 bases remained unmatched. As DNA, the CDR3 is TGTGCCAGCAGTAGACAGGGCCTCCATTCACCCCTCCACTTT. Residues: CASSRQGLHSPLHF.

The genes are TRBV7-9 and TRBJ2-1; 9 bases are shared with TRBD2. Germline V gene lookup returns CDR1 SEHNR and CDR2 FQNEAQ (reference sequence). The CDR3 sequence is 17 residues long. The junction had 11 bases not matched to a gene; V was cut back by 0 bases and J by 8 bases. The CDR3 DNA is TGTGCCAGCAGCTTAGCGTGGCGGCGGGGGGGCCGCTATGAGCAGTTCTTC. As protein: CASSLAWRRGGRYEQFF.

This clonotype was seen only a few times. The chain has TRBV28 and TRBJ2-5; D possibly corresponds to TRBD1 (5 bases). With 5 bases removed from V and 1 base from J, the gap between germline ends came to 14 bases. Germline V CDR1 and CDR2: MDHEN, SYDVKM. There are 15 residues in the CDR3. The DNA for the CDR3 is TGTGCCAGCAGTGCACTGGGGCGGTCCCAAGAGACCCAGTACTTC. Residues: CASSALGRSQETQYF. Full variable domain (missing parts from reference TRBV28 and TRBJ2-5): DVKVTQSSRYLVKRTGEKVFLECVQDMDHENMFWYRQDPGLGLRLIYFSYDVKMKEKGDIPEGYSVSREKKERFSLILESASTNQTSMYLCASSALGRSQETQYFGPGTRLLVL.

The chain carries TRBV6-1 and TRBJ2-7; D not resolved. The CDR3 length is 13 residues. V shed 6 bases and J shed 1 base, with 10 bases lying between them. CDR1 and CDR2 (germline): MNHNS, SASEGT. Written as DNA, the CDR3 is TGTGCCAGCAGAAGGACGGAATCCTACGAGCAGTACTTC. The encoded protein is CASRRTESYEQYF.

The rearrangement links TRBV7-2 to TRBJ2-3; 7 nucleotides line up with TRBD2. The CDR3 is 15 residues long. In germline, CDR1 is SGHTA, CDR2 FQGNSA. V trimming: 2 bases; J trimming: 4 bases; junction bases outside the gene matches: 6. The CDR3 loop reads CASSLSTSFADTQYF. CDR3 nucleotides: TGTGCCAGCAGCTTATCGACTAGCTTCGCAGATACGCAGTATTTT.

The chain recombines TRBV15 with TRBJ2-1; no clear D gene. The CDR3 runs to 14 residues. Germline CDR1 and CDR2: LNHNV and YYDKDF (reference sequence). V lost 1 base and J lost 5, with 9 bases in between. CDR3: CATSRADMNNEQFF. CDR3 sequence (DNA): TGTGCCACCAGCAGAGCTGACATGAACAATGAGCAGTTCTTC.

The V gene is TRBV12-3 or TRBV12-4, the J gene TRBJ1-6, with TRBD1 as a possible D gene (5 bases). Trimming took 6 bases from V and 0 from J, leaving 12 bases between them. The CDR3 spans 16 residues. Written as DNA, the CDR3 is TGTGCCAGCAGGTCGAGGGGAAGCTCCTATAATTCACCCCTCCACTTT. Encoded protein: CASRSRGSSYNSPLHF.

This clonotype appeared a single time. The chain is built from TRBV23-1 and TRBJ1-2; no firm D call. TRBV23-1 is assigned to the ORF class and has an uncertain function. This CDR3 contains 12 residues. Trimming stripped 11 bases from V and 0 bases from J, with 10 bases between. CDR3 DNA sequence: TGCGCCGGCCACAGTCCTAACTATGGCTACACCTTC. Its protein product is CAGHSPNYGYTF.

This clonotype was seen more than once but under ten times. J is TRBJ2-6 and V is TRBV3-1; D call uncertain. CDR3 length equals 15 residues. The germline CDR1 and CDR2 sequences are LGHDT and YNNKEL (reference sequence). Between the trimmed V and J ends, which lost 1 base and 0 bases, there was a span of 4 bases. The DNA of the CDR3 is TGTGCCAGCAGCCAAGGGTTCTCTGGGGCCAACGTCCTGACTTTC. Translated: CASSQGFSGANVLTF.

Ten or more counts support this clonotype. This chain connects TRBV18 to TRBJ2-6; D unclear. The CDR3 loop spans 15 amino acids. CDR1 KGHSH and CDR2 LQKENI come from the germline V gene. V shed 3 bases and J shed 1 base, with 7 bases lying between them. The CDR3 sequence is CASSPKQSGANVLTF. CDR3 in DNA: TGTGCCAGCTCACCTAAGCAATCTGGGGCCAACGTCCTGACTTTC.

This clonotype has a single count. The chain combines TRBV5-1 with TRBJ2-7; 10 nucleotides agree with TRBD2. V lost 5 bases and J lost 1; bases outside the gene matches: 6. The CDR3 loop spans 15 amino acids. The germline V gene encodes CDR1 SGHRS and CDR2 YFSETQ. CDR3 residues: CASRSLAGESYEQYF. CDR3 bases: TGCGCCAGCAGATCTCTAGCGGGAGAATCCTACGAGCAGTACTTC.

This clonotype was seen ten or more times. The chain is built from TRBV11-2 and TRBJ1-1; no clear D gene. This CDR3 spans 11 amino acids. Looked up from germline, CDR1 is SGHAT and CDR2 is FQNNGV. Trimming pared 3 bases from V and 8 bases from J, leaving 7 bases between. The CDR3 sequence is CASSFAGEAFF. The CDR3 nucleotides are TGTGCCAGCAGCTTCGCGGGGGAAGCTTTCTTT.

In this sample, this clonotype turned up a few times. Here the CDR3 DNA reads TGTGCCAGCAGCTGGGGACTAGCGGGGGGGTTCGGCACCGGGGAGCTGTTTTTT. This encodes CASSWGLAGGFGTGELFF. This rearrangement joins TRBV5-6 to TRBJ2-2, with 16 bases that match TRBD2. CDR1 is SGHDT and CDR2 is YYEEEE in the germline V gene. The CDR3 runs 18 residues. Trimming removed 3 bases from V and 4 bases from J; junction bases left unmatched: 6.

The rearrangement links TRBV11-2 to TRBJ2-7; 9 nucleotides line up with TRBD1. The CDR3 has 17 residues. V was pared by 4 bases and J by 2 bases, with 12 bases of the junction left unmatched. Looked up from germline, CDR1 is SGHAT and CDR2 is FQNNGV. The DNA for the CDR3 is TGTGCCAGCAGCTACCTGGGGGGGACAGGGAGTACCTACGAGCAGTACTTC. Translating it yields CASSYLGGTGSTYEQYF.

There are a few counts of this clonotype. The CDR3 reads CASSLYTSGYTDTQYF. The DNA of the CDR3 is TGTGCCAGCAGTTTATATACTAGCGGCTACACAGATACGCAGTATTTT. The gene calls are TRBV27 and TRBJ2-3; 8 bases agree with TRBD2. The V gene end was trimmed by 1 base and the J gene end by 2 bases; junction bases not matched to a gene: 5. Germline CDR1 MNHEY, CDR2 SMNVEV (reference sequence). The CDR3 is 16 amino acids.

The rearrangement joins TRBV7-8 to TRBJ2-7, with TRBD2 matching over 11 bases. This CDR3 spans 20 amino acids. V trimming: 4 bases; J trimming: 2 bases; junction bases outside the gene matches: 19. From germline, CDR1 is SGHVS and CDR2 FQNEAQ. The CDR3, as DNA: TGTGCCAGCAGCTATCCGGGAGGTGGGACTAGCGGCCTTGCTCCCTACGAGCAGTACTTC. It is translated as CASSYPGGGTSGLAPYEQYF. Based on the CDR3 plus reference TRBV7-8 and TRBJ2-7, the full variable domain is GAGVSQSPRYKVAKRGQDVALRCDPISGHVSLFWYQQALGQGPEFLTYFQNEAQLDKSGLPSDRFFAERPEGSVSTLKIQRTQQEDSAVYLCASSYPGGGTSGLAPYEQYFGPGTRLTVT.

This clonotype was detected a few times. The chain links TRBV4-2 to TRBJ2-7; D unclear. CDR1 LGHNA and CDR2 YNFKEQ come from the germline V gene. The CDR3 is 13 residues long. Trimming took off 0 bases at V and 3 bases at J, with 6 bases between the two ends. CDR3 in amino acids: CASSQEGIYEQYF. The CDR3 bases are TGTGCCAGCAGCCAAGAGGGGATCTACGAGCAGTACTTC.